Included here is one TCR beta chain sequence, with context. This entry is derived from a study of blood T cell repertoires in COVID-19. The overall study: Acute and convalescent COVID-19 specimens originated in the United States, Italy and Spain. Nucleic acid was either cDNA or gDNA, and it came from T cells, B-cell-depleted T cells, or PBMCs.

In the original analysis: Amplification of reference gene primers was used by the study to estimate nucleated cell counts. This table comes from immunoSEQ multiplex PCR, and its TCRdb copy is limited to in-frame clones, with some not included. V and J calls and clone size follow that table, whereas D and trimming were derived from the DNA. The sample carries about 170,000 clones, approximately 91% recorded once. Patients from Seattle were sampled longitudinally, starting during active infection. V lost 1 base and J lost 3, with 17 bases in between. This CDR3 is built from 16 residues. In germline, CDR1 is SGHRS, CDR2 YFSETQ.

The chain is built from TRBV5-1 and TRBJ2-7; D is ambiguous. The TCR originated in a man between 18 and 35 years old with COVID-19, enrolled during active disease. Sequenced sample: peripheral blood. The DNA for the CDR3 is TGCGCCAGCAGCTTGTGGGCAGGCCTACTTGTCTACGAGCAGTACTTC. Translating gives CASSLWAGLLVYEQYF.